This TCR beta chain was identified during a study of cytomegalovirus exposure and HLA in healthy donors. Turning to the study itself: One earlier analysis, a look at some 180 million T cells, found some 110 million unique TCR beta sequences. Study observations and caveats: A later analysis showed that HLA-associated TCR beta chains had undergone more clonal expansion than equally common others. Later, TCR association rates were found to vary by HLA locus, highest for DRB1 and lowest for HLA-C.

Remarks on this clone: The antigen is undetermined.

Both 60 Vbeta primers and 13 Jbeta primers went into the PCR. Here immunoSEQ multiplex PCR was the method, and the copy in TCRdb shows in-frame clones only, minus some. The table includes more than 80,000 clones, over 75% detected once. This clonotype was obtained from a female donor in good health and CMV-seropositive. The sequenced material came from PBMCs.

The CDR3 DNA follows: TGTGCCAGCAGTTTATGGGGACAGGCCAATCAGCCCCAGCATTTT. Translated, it gives CASSLWGQANQPQHF. This chain connects TRBV28 to TRBJ1-5; TRBD1 matches at 8 bases. V gave up 0 bases and J gave up 3 bases; unmatched junction bases: 1. This CDR3 comprises 15 residues. Germline loops: CDR1 MDHEN, CDR2 SYDVKM.